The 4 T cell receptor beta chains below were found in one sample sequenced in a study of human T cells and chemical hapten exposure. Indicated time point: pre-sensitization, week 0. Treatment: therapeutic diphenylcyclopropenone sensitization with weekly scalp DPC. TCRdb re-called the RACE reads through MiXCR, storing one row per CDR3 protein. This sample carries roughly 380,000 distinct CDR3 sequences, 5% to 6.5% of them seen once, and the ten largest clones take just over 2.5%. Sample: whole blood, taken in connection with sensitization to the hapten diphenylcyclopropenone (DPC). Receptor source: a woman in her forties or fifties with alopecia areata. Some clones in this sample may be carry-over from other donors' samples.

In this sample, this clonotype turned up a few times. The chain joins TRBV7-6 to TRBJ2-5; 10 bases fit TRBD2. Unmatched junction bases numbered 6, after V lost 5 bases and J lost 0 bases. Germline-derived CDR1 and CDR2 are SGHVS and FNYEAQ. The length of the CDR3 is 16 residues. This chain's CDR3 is CASSTTSGTYQETQYF. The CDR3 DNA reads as TGTGCCAGCAGCACTACTAGCGGGACGTACCAAGAGACCCAGTACTTC.

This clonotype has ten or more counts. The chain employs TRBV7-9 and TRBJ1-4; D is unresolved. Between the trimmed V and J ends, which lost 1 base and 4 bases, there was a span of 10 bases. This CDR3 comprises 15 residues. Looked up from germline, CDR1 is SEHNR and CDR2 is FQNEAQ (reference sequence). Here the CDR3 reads CASSLGATGNEKLFF. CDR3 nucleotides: TGTGCCAGCAGCTTAGGGGCCACCGGTAATGAAAAACTGTTTTTT.

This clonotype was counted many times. For the CDR3, the DNA is TGCGCCAGCAGCTTGGAAGCTATTAATTCACCCCTCCACTTT. Protein product: CASSLEAINSPLHF. The chain couples TRBV5-1 to TRBJ1-6; D remains unclear. The CDR3 has 14 residues. Trimming removed 0 bases from V and 6 bases from J, with 7 bases in between. In germline, CDR1 is SGHRS, CDR2 YFSETQ.

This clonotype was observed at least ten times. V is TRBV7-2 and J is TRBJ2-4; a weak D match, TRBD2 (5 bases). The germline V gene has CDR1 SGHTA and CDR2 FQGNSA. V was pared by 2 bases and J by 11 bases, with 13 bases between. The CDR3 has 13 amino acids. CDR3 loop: CASSLPRGSVQYF. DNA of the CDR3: TGTGCCAGCAGCTTACCCCGCGGGTCCGTTCAGTACTTC.